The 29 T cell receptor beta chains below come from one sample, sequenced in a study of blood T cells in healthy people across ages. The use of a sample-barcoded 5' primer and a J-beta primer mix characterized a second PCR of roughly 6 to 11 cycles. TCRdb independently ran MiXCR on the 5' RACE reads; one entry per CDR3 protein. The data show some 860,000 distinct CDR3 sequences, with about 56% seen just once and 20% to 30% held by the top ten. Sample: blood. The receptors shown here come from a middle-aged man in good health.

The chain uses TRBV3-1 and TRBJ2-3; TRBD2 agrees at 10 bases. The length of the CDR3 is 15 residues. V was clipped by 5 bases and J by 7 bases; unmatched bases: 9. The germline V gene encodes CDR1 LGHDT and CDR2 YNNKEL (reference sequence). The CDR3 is CASSFGPGLANTQYF. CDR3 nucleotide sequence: TGTGCCAGCAGCTTCGGACCGGGACTAGCGAATACGCAGTATTTT.

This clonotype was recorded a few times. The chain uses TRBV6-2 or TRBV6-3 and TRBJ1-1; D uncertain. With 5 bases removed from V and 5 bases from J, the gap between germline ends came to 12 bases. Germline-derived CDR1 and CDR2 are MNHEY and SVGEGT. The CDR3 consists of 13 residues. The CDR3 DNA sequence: TGTGCCAGCAGTCTAAGAGCGGGGACTGAAGCTTTCTTT. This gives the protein CASSLRAGTEAFF.

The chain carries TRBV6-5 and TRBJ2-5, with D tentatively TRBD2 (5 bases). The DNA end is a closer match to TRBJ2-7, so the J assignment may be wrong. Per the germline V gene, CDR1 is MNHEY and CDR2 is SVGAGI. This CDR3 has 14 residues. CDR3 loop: CASSYRDGNYEQYF. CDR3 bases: TGTGCCAGCAGTTATCGAGACGGGAACTACGAGCAGTACTTC.

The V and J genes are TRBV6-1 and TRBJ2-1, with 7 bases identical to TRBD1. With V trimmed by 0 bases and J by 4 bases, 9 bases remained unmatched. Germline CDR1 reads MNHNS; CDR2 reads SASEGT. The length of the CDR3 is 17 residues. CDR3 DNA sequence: TGTGCCAGCAGTGAAGCGCAGGGACAGTTAGGTTACAATGAGCAGTTCTTC. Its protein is CASSEAQGQLGYNEQFF.

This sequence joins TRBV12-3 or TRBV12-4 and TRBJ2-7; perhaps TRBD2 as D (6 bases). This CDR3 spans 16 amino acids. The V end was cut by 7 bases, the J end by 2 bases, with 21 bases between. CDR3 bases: TGTGCCAGCACCCAAGGGGCCGGGAGTCTCGCCTACGAGCAGTACTTC. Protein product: CASTQGAGSLAYEQYF.

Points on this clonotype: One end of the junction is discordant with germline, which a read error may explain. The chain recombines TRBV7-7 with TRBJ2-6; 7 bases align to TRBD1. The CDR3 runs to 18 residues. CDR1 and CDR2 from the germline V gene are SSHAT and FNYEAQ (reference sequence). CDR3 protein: CASSPAKGGFSGANVLTF. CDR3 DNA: TGTGCTAGCAGCCCTGCGAAAGGGGGCTTCTCTGGGGCCAACGTCCTGACTTTC.

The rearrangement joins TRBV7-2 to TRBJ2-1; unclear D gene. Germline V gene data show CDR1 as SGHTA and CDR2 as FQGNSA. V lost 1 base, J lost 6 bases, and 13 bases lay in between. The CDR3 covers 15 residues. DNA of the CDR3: TGTGCCAGCAGCTTAGAGGCCTCGCTGGGCAATGAGCAGTTCTTC. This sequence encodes CASSLEASLGNEQFF.

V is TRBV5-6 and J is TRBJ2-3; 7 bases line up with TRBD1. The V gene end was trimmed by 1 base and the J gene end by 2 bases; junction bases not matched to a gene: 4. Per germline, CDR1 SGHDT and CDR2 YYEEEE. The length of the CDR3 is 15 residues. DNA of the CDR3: TGTGCCAGCAGCTTGACACAGGGGTACACAGATACGCAGTATTTT. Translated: CASSLTQGYTDTQYF.

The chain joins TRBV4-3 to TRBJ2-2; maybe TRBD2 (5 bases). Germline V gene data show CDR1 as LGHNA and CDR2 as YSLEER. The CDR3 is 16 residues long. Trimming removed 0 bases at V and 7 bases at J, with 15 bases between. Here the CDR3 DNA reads TGCGCCAGCAGCCAAGAAATCCTACATGACTACGGGGAGCTGTTTTTT. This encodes CASSQEILHDYGELFF.

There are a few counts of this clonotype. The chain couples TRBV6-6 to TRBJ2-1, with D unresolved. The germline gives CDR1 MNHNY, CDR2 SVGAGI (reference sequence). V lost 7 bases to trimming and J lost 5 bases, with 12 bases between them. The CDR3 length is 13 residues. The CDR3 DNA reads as TGTGCCAGCACAGCAATCAATAACAATGAGCAGTTCTTC. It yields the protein CASTAINNNEQFF.

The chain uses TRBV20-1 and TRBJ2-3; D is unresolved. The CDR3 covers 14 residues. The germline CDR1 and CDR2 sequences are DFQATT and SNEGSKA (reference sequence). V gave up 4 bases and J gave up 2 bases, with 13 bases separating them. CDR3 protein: CSAIQPTYTDTQYF. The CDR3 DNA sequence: TGCAGTGCTATCCAGCCCACCTACACAGATACGCAGTATTTT.

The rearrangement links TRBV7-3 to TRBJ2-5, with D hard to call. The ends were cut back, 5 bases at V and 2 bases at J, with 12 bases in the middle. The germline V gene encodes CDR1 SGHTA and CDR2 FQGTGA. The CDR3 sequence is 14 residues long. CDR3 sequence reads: CASSVNSGQETQYF. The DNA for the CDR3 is TGTGCCAGCAGCGTCAACTCTGGGCAAGAGACCCAGTACTTC.

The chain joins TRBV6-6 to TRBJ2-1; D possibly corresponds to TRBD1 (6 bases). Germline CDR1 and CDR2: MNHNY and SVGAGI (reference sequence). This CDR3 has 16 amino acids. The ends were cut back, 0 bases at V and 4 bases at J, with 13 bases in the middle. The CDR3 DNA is TGTGCCAGCAGTTACTCGGTAGGACAGATTTACAATGAGCAGTTCTTC. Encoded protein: CASSYSVGQIYNEQFF.

CDR3 region: CASSLSNLLNEQFF. The CDR3, as DNA: TGTGCCAGCAGCTTAAGTAATCTCCTCAATGAGCAGTTCTTC. The chain employs TRBV7-2 and TRBJ2-1; no firm D call. The CDR3 consists of 14 residues. CDR1 is SGHTA and CDR2 is FQGNSA in the germline V gene. The ends were cut back, 2 bases at V and 6 bases at J, with 11 bases in the middle.

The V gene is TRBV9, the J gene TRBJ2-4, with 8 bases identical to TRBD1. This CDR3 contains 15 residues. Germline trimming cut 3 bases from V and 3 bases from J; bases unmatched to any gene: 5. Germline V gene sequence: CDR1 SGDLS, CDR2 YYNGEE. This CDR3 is CASSDRQGSKNIQYF. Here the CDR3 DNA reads TGTGCCAGCAGCGATCGACAGGGGAGCAAAAACATTCAGTACTTC.

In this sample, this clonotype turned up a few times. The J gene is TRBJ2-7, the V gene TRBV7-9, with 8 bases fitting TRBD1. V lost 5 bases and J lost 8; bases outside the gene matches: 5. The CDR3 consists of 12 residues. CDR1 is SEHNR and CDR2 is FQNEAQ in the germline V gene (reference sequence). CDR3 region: CASSLDREKQYF. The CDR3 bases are TGTGCCAGCAGCCTGGACAGGGAAAAGCAGTACTTC.

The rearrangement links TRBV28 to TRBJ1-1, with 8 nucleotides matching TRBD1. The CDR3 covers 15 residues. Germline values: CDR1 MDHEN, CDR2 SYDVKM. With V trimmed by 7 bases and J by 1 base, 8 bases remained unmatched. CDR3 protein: CASKRTGRGNTEAFF. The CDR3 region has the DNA TGTGCCAGCAAACGGACAGGGAGGGGGAACACTGAAGCTTTCTTT.

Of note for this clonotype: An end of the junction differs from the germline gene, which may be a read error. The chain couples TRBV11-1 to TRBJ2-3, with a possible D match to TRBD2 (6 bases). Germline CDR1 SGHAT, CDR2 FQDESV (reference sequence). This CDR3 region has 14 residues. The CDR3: CASSLGAGTDTQNF. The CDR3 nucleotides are TGTGCCAGCAGCTTAGGAGCGGGCACAGATACGCAGAATTTT.

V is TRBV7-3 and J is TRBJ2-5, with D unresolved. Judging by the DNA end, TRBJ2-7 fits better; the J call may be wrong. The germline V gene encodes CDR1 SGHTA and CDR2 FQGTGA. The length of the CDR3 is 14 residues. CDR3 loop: CASSLGKPPYEQYF. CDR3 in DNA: TGTGCCAGCAGCTTAGGGAAGCCCCCCTACGAGCAGTACTTC.

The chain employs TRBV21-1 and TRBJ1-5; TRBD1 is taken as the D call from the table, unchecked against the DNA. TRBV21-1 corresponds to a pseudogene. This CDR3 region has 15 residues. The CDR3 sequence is CASMGQKYGNQPQHF. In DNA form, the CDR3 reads TGTGCCAGCATGGGACAGAAATACGGCAATCAGCCCCAGCATTTT.

The CDR3 protein is CASSVGVGSYTQYF. The CDR3 region has the DNA TGTGCCAGCAGCGTAGGGGTAGGGAGCTATACGCAGTATTTT. The gene calls are TRBV9 and TRBJ2-3, with a weak D call TRBD2 (5 bases). The germline gives CDR1 SGDLS, CDR2 YYNGEE. CDR3 length equals 14 residues. Trimming took 0 bases from V and 7 from J, leaving 12 bases between them.

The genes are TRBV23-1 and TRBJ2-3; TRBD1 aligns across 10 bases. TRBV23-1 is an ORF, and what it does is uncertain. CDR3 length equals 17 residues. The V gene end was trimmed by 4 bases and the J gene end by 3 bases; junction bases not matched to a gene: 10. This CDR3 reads CASSPPGQGFSTDTQYF. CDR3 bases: TGCGCCAGCAGTCCTCCGGGACAGGGGTTTTCGACAGATACGCAGTATTTT.

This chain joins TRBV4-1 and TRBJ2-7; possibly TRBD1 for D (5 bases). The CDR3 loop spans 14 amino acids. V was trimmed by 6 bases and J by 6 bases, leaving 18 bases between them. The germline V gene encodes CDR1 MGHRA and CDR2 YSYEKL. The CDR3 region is CASSPDPQGGEQYF. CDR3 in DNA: TGCGCCAGCAGTCCGGACCCGCAGGGTGGCGAGCAGTACTTC.

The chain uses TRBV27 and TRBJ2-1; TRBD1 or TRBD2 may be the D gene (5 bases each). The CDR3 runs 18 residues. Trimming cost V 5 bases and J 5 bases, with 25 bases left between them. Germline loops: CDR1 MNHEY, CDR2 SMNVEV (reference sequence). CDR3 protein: CASSPRWGIALIDNEQFF. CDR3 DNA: TGTGCCAGCAGTCCCCGATGGGGGATCGCCCTTATTGACAATGAGCAGTTCTTC.

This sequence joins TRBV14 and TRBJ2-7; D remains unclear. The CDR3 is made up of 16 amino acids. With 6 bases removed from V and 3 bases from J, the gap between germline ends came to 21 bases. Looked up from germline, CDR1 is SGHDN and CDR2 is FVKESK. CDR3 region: CASSQLGDPRYYEQYF. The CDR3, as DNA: TGTGCCAGCAGTCAATTAGGAGACCCCCGGTACTACGAGCAGTACTTC. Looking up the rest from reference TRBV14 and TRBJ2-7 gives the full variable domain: EAGVTQFPSHSVIEKGQTVTLRCDPISGHDNLYWYRRVMGKEIKFLLHFVKESKQDESGMPNNRFLAERTGGTYSTLKVQPAELEDSGVYFCASSQLGDPRYYEQYFGPGTRLTVT.

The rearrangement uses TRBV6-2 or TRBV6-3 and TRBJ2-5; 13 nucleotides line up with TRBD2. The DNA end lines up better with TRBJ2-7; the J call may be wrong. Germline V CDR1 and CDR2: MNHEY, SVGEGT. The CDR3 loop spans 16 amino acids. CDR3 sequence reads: CASSYTGLAGVNEQYF. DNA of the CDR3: TGTGCCAGCAGTTACACCGGACTAGCGGGAGTTAACGAGCAGTACTTC.

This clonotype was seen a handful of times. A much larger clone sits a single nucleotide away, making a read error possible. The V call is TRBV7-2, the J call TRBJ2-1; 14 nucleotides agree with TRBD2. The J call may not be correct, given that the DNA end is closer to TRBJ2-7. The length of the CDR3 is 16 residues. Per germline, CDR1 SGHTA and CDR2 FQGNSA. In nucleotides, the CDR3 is TGTGCCAGCAGCTTAGAAGGGACTAGCGGGAGTTGCGAGCAGTACTTC. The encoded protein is CASSLEGTSGSCEQYF.

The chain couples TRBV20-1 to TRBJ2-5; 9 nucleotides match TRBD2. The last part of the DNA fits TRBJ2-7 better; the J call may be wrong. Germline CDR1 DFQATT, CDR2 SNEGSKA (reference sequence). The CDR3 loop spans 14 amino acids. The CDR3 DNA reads TGCAGTGCTAGCCCGCGGGAGGGCCTCTACGAGCAGTACTTC. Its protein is CSASPREGLYEQYF.

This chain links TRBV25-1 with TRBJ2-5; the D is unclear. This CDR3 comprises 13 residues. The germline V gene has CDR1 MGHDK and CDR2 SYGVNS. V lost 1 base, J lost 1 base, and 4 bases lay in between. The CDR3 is CASSELGQETQYF. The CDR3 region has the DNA TGTGCCAGCAGTGAATTGGGCCAAGAGACCCAGTACTTC.